Below are 17 T cell receptor beta chains sequenced from a single sample in a study of CDR3 diversity in severe acne. TCRdb ran MiXCR on the PCR reads and lists one entry per CDR3 protein. There are some 90,000 distinct CDR3 sequences in the sample; roughly half occur only once, and 10% lies in the top ten. Material: blood. The receptors here all came from a male donor in good health, serving as a control.

This clonotype was detected only a few times. It may be a read error: a sequence one base away is much more abundant. This chain links TRBV2 with TRBJ1-2, with D perhaps matching TRBD1 (6 bases). Germline CDR1 and CDR2: SNHLY and FYNNEI. This CDR3 contains 13 residues. The DNA for the CDR3 is TGTGCCGGCAGTCCACAGGGACCTTATGGCTACACCTTC. The encoded protein is CAGSPQGPYGYTF.

This clonotype was picked up many times. The chain combines TRBV5-8 with TRBJ1-3; D remains ambiguous. CDR3 length equals 16 residues. In germline, CDR1 is SGHTS, CDR2 YDEGEE. The V gene lost 0 bases and the J gene lost 0 bases, with 10 bases spanning the gap. Here the CDR3 DNA reads TGTGCCAGCAGCTTGGCTCCAGAGAGCTCTGGAAACACCATATATTTT. Translating gives CASSLAPESSGNTIYF.

The chain couples TRBV2 to TRBJ2-7; 9 bases fit TRBD1. V lost 11 bases, J lost 5 bases, and 13 bases stayed unmatched. There are 14 residues in the CDR3. Per the germline V gene, CDR1 is SNHLY and CDR2 is FYNNEI. The CDR3 spells CAEGGGQGYHEQYF. The DNA for the CDR3 is TGTGCCGAAGGCGGTGGACAGGGGTACCACGAGCAGTACTTC.

J is TRBJ1-1 and V is TRBV10-3, with D tentatively TRBD1 (5 bases). V lost 4 bases and J 2 bases, leaving 8 bases between the germline ends. There are 13 residues in the CDR3. Germline CDR1 ENHRY, CDR2 SYGVKD. The CDR3 protein is CAISAGGNTEAFF. The DNA of the CDR3 is TGTGCCATCAGTGCCGGGGGAAACACTGAAGCTTTCTTT.

The sample holds many counts of this clonotype. The chain combines TRBV15 with TRBJ1-6; a weak D match, TRBD1 (5 bases). Trimming took off 0 bases at V and 10 bases at J, with 7 bases between the two ends. Germline CDR1 LNHNV, CDR2 YYDKDF (reference sequence). CDR3 length: 13 residues. CDR3 sequence reads: CATSREEGSPLHF. The CDR3 DNA reads as TGTGCCACCAGCAGAGAGGAGGGGTCACCCCTCCACTTT.

In its sample, this clonotype was seen a few times. The chain employs TRBV7-9 and TRBJ2-6; 14 bases are a match to TRBD2. The CDR3 runs 19 residues. The V gene end was trimmed by 5 bases and the J gene end by 4 bases; junction bases not matched to a gene: 10. From germline, CDR1 is SEHNR and CDR2 FQNEAQ (reference sequence). CDR3 residues: CASSHGRLAGGPGANVLTF. The CDR3 nucleotides read TGTGCCAGCAGCCACGGACGACTAGCGGGAGGGCCCGGGGCCAACGTCCTGACTTTC. Full variable domain (remainder filled in from reference TRBV7-9 and TRBJ2-6): DTGVSQNPRHKITKRGQNVTFRCDPISEHNRLYWYRQTLGQGPEFLTYFQNEAQLEKSRLLSDRFSAERPKGSFSTLEIQRTEQGDSAMYLCASSHGRLAGGPGANVLTFGAGSRLTVL.

V is TRBV15 and J is TRBJ1-2; D not certain. The germline V and J ends were trimmed by 0 bases and 8 bases, with 7 bases remaining between them. CDR3 length: 12 residues. CDR1 and CDR2 (germline): LNHNV, YYDKDF (reference sequence). CDR3 residues: CATSREAGGYTF. CDR3 DNA: TGTGCCACCAGCAGAGAGGCGGGCGGCTACACCTTC.

This clonotype has more than one count but fewer than ten. The rearrangement links TRBV5-5 to TRBJ2-5; D is possibly TRBD1 (5 bases). Germline V gene sequence: CDR1 SGHKS, CDR2 YYEKEE (reference sequence). The CDR3 totals 13 residues. V shed 0 bases and J shed 3 bases, with 6 bases lying between them. DNA for the CDR3: TGTGCCAGCAGCTTGGGACAGAAAGAGACCCAGTACTTC. Encoded protein: CASSLGQKETQYF.

This chain uses TRBV11-3 with TRBJ2-2; 9 bases fit TRBD1. The CDR3 loop spans 15 amino acids. CDR1 and CDR2 (germline): SGHNT, YENEEA. Trimming cost V 1 base and J 6 bases; bases outside gene matches: 3. DNA of the CDR3: TGTGCCAGCAGCTTAGTTGGGACAGGGCCCGGGGAGCTGTTTTTT. Translated, it gives CASSLVGTGPGELFF.

The CDR3 spells CSVEDHSGSEKLFF. In DNA, the CDR3 is TGCAGCGTTGAAGATCACAGTGGGAGTGAAAAACTGTTTTTT. This chain joins TRBV29-1 and TRBJ1-4; D gene uncertain. The CDR3 covers 14 residues. Trimming cost V 0 bases and J 7 bases, with 12 bases left between them. Germline V gene lookup returns CDR1 SQVTM and CDR2 ANQGSEA.

Comments on this clonotype: Relative to the germline gene, one junction end is altered; a read error may explain this. CDR3 sequence reads: CSARDQGLGELYF. DNA of the CDR3: TGCAGTGCTAGAGATCAGGGACTTGGGGAGCTGTACTTC. The chain joins TRBV20-1 to TRBJ2-7, with D perhaps matching TRBD2 (6 bases). CDR1 DFQATT and CDR2 SNEGSKA come from the germline V gene (reference sequence). CDR3 size: 13 residues.

This clonotype was detected ten times or more. V usage is TRBV19 and J usage is TRBJ1-6; D is undetermined. The CDR3 runs 15 residues. The ends were cut back, 5 bases at V and 13 bases at J, with 21 bases in the middle. Germline V gives CDR1 LNHDA, CDR2 SQIVND (reference sequence). The CDR3 nucleotides read TGTGCCAGTAGTCCCTCAAGGACGGCCCTTTGGCCCCTCCACTTT. This sequence encodes CASSPSRTALWPLHF.

As to this clonotype: It may be a read error: a sequence one base away is much more abundant. This chain connects TRBV6-5 to TRBJ2-1; D is possibly TRBD2 (7 bases). This CDR3 contains 15 residues. CDR1 is MNHEY and CDR2 is SVGAGI in the germline V gene. CDR3 sequence: CASSPWRGPYNEQLF. The DNA of the CDR3 is TGTGCCAGCAGTCCCTGGCGGGGGCCTTACAATGAGCAGCTCTTC.

The chain employs TRBV19 and TRBJ1-1, with 9 bases fitting TRBD1. Trimming at V came to 3 bases and at J to 5 bases, leaving 4 bases not matched to a gene. The germline V gene has CDR1 LNHDA and CDR2 SQIVND (reference sequence). This CDR3 comprises 14 residues. The CDR3 DNA reads TGTGCCAGTAGTATCACAGGGGGCGGAACTGAAGCTTTCTTT. Residues: CASSITGGGTEAFF.

Comments on this clonotype: This may arise from a read error, as a much more abundant clone is one base away. The CDR3 DNA follows: TGTGCCGGAGGATTGGACCCTAATGAAAAACTGTTTTTT. It is translated as CAGGLDPNEKLFF. The chain carries TRBV2 and TRBJ1-4; no definite D call. Trimming took off 11 bases at V and 3 bases at J, with 13 bases between the two ends. Germline loops: CDR1 SNHLY, CDR2 FYNNEI. This CDR3 comprises 13 residues.

Many counts were recorded for this clonotype. This chain links TRBV4-1 with TRBJ1-6; the D gene is possibly TRBD1 (6 bases). There are 19 residues in the CDR3. V was trimmed by 0 bases and J by 4 bases, leaving 19 bases between them. The germline gives CDR1 MGHRA, CDR2 YSYEKL. The CDR3: CASSQDAVTGPAYNSPLHF. The CDR3 DNA reads as TGCGCCAGCAGCCAAGACGCTGTTACAGGGCCGGCTTATAATTCACCCCTCCACTTT.

There are many counts of this clonotype. A much bigger clone sits one base away, suggesting this may be a read error. J is TRBJ2-3 and V is TRBV4-1, with 8 nucleotides matching TRBD2. V trimming: 3 bases; J trimming: 3 bases; junction bases outside the gene matches: 11. CDR3 length: 17 residues. Germline assignment: CDR1 MGHRA and CDR2 YSYEKL. The chain's CDR3 is CASSHQQQGGGTDTQYF. In DNA form, the CDR3 reads TGCGCCAGCAGCCACCAACAGCAGGGCGGGGGGACAGATACGCAGTATTTT.